These T cell receptor beta chains were read from a single sample in a study of long-term antiretroviral therapy in people with HIV. The data were produced by immunoSEQ multiplex PCR, yet TCRdb's version contains in-frame clones alone and is incomplete. The data hold some 36,000 clones, with 70% to 90% observed a single time. The starting material was unsorted PBMCs, obtained roughly 2.9 years before starting antiretroviral therapy. These receptors originate from a woman younger than 45 with HIV. The CDR3 runs from the conserved cysteine through the conserved F or W. The D gene is left open where the match is weak. Clone size appears in some rows only: once, few, many, or a class for an expanded clone.

clone_size j_call v_call d_call cdr3_length cdr3_aa cdr3_nt
- TRBJ1-2 TRBV19 TRBD1 15 CASSRTTGGNYGYTF TGTGCCAGTAGTAGAACAACAGGGGGCAACTATGGCTACACCTTC
- TRBJ2-7 TRBV30 - 13 CAWSSFPSYEQYF TGTGCCTGGAGCTCCTTCCCCTCCTACGAGCAGTACTTC
- TRBJ1-1 TRBV5-4 TRBD1 16 CASTSPRGGQSPEAFF TGTGCCAGCACCTCTCCCCGAGGGGGCCAGTCGCCTGAAGCTTTCTTT
- TRBJ2-3 TRBV5-4 TRBD1 15 CASSLGQGAADTQYF TGTGCCAGCAGCCTGGGACAGGGGGCCGCAGATACGCAGTATTTT
medium-sized TRBJ1-6 TRBV2 - 12 CASNRDNSPLHF TGTGCCAGCAACCGCGACAATTCACCCCTCCACTTT
- TRBJ1-1 TRBV13 - 15 CASSIGTGRNTEAFF TGTGCCAGCAGCATTGGTACAGGGAGGAACACTGAAGCTTTCTTT
- TRBJ1-1 TRBV9 - 15 CASSVVTGGSTEAFF TGTGCCAGCAGCGTAGTTACCGGGGGGAGCACTGAAGCTTTCTTT
- TRBJ1-5 TRBV11-2 - 15 CASSLDGVRGQPQHF TGTGCCAGCAGCTTAGATGGAGTGCGCGGTCAGCCCCAGCATTTT
- TRBJ2-5 TRBV7-7 - 13 CASGATSGGTQYF TGTGCCAGTGGGGCCACGTCCGGAGGGACCCAGTACTTC
- TRBJ2-5 TRBV2 - 14 CASSETGTRETQYF TGTGCCAGCAGTGAGACCGGGACGAGAGAGACCCAGTACTTC
- TRBJ2-3 TRBV12-5 - 17 CASASSPRQRRTDTQYF TGTGCTAGTGCCTCATCCCCGAGGCAGCGGCGCACAGATACGCAGTATTTT
- TRBJ2-5 TRBV5-4 TRBD2 14 CASSQGGLEETQYF TGTGCCAGCAGCCAGGGAGGGCTCGAAGAGACCCAGTACTTC
- TRBJ2-5 TRBV9 - 13 CASSLSGGETQYF TGTGCCAGCAGCCTCTCGGGCGGGGAGACCCAGTACTTC
- TRBJ2-5 TRBV2 TRBD2 14 CASSDSGGRETQYF TGTGCCAGCAGTGATAGCGGGGGGAGGGAGACCCAGTACTTC
- TRBJ1-2 TRBV2 - 15 CASSEGWGVGYGYTF TGTGCCAGCAGTGAAGGGTGGGGGGTTGGATATGGCTACACCTTC
- TRBJ2-3 TRBV18 - 12 CASSQSTDTQYF TGTGCCAGCTCCCAGAGCACAGATACGCAGTATTTT
- TRBJ1-1 TRBV9 - 13 CAKARPSDTEAFF TGTGCCAAGGCCCGACCGAGCGACACTGAAGCTTTCTTT
- TRBJ2-5 TRBV7-9 - 14 CASSLYSDEETQYF TGTGCCAGCAGCCTCTACTCGGACGAAGAGACCCAGTACTTC
once TRBJ1-4 TRBV5-4 TRBD1 17 CASSLKQGAPRAEKLFF TGTGCCAGCAGCTTAAAACAGGGGGCGCCGAGAGCTGAAAAACTGTTTTTT
- TRBJ2-5 TRBV7-9 TRBD2 16 CASRTAAGGEGWTQYF TGTGCCAGCAGAACCGCAGCGGGGGGGGAGGGTTGGACCCAGTACTTC
- TRBJ1-6 TRBV14 - 17 CASSQDQMTVYNSPLHF TGTGCCAGCAGCCAAGACCAGATGACCGTCTATAATTCACCCCTCCACTTT
- TRBJ1-1 TRBV10-3 - 14 CAISEWQGNTEAFF TGTGCCATCAGTGAGTGGCAAGGGAACACTGAAGCTTTCTTT
- TRBJ1-6 TRBV11-2 - 14 CASSQTGYRSPLHF TGTGCCAGCAGCCAGACAGGCTATCGATCACCCCTCCACTTT
once TRBJ1-1 TRBV6-1 - 14 CASSEGGKNTEAFF TGTGCCAGCAGTGAAGGTGGGAAGAACACTGAAGCTTTCTTT
- TRBJ1-4 TRBV9 - 15 CASSVGWTDSEKLFF TGTGCCAGCAGCGTAGGGTGGACAGATTCCGAAAAACTGTTTTTT
- TRBJ2-5 TRBV4-2 - 13 CASSQGAKETQYF TGTGCCAGCAGCCAGGGGGCAAAAGAGACCCAGTACTTC
- TRBJ1-6 TRBV30 - 13 CAWSVTELSPLHF TGTGCCTGGAGTGTCACGGAACTTTCACCCCTCCACTTT
- TRBJ2-5 TRBV5-1 - 14 CASSLGIGVETQYF TGCGCCAGCAGCTTGGGAATCGGGGTGGAGACCCAGTACTTC
once TRBJ2-4 TRBV18 TRBD1 14 CASSPSPGGNIQYF TGTGCCAGCTCACCATCGCCAGGGGGAAACATTCAGTACTTC
- TRBJ2-1 TRBV29-1 TRBD1 15 CSVDRGQGNYNEQFF TGCAGCGTTGATCGGGGACAGGGGAATTACAATGAGCAGTTCTTC
- TRBJ2-1 TRBV6-1 - 14 CASIVGLPYNEQFF TGTGCCAGCATCGTGGGACTCCCATACAATGAGCAGTTCTTC
once TRBJ1-2 TRBV9 TRBD1 16 CASSDSRMGQGYGYTF TGTGCCAGCAGCGACTCTCGAATGGGACAGGGCTACGGCTACACCTTC
- TRBJ2-5 TRBV6-5 - 13 CASSWNSQETQYF TGTGCCAGCAGTTGGAATTCCCAAGAGACCCAGTACTTC
- TRBJ1-4 TRBV5-5 - 16 CASSSTTWTSREKLFF TGTGCCAGCAGCTCGACAACCTGGACGTCAAGGGAAAAACTGTTTTTT
once TRBJ2-3 TRBV9 - 9 CASRDTQYF TGTGCCAGCAGAGATACGCAGTATTTT
- TRBJ1-5 TRBV15 TRBD1 15 CATSVHQGGNQPQHF TGTGCCACCAGCGTCCACCAGGGGGGCAATCAGCCCCAGCATTTT
- TRBJ1-2 TRBV7-9 - 15 CASSSVTAFSDGYTF TGTGCCAGCAGCTCCGTTACAGCCTTCTCCGATGGCTACACCTTC